This entry describes one T cell receptor (beta chain). This specimen belongs to a study of blood T cell repertoires in COVID-19. CDR1 is KGHSH, CDR2 LQKENI, per germline. This CDR3 comprises 11 residues. V was trimmed by 6 bases and J by 5 bases, leaving 5 bases between them. In the authors' methods: Amplifying reference gene primers gave estimates of nucleated cell counts. Clones were read by immunoSEQ multiplex PCR, and TCRdb kept only the in-frame ones, dropping some. The V and J calls and the clone size are those of that table, but D and trimming were determined from the DNA. The repertoire consists of over 120,000 clones, with 87% occurring once and the leading ten covering roughly two fifths.

The V call is TRBV18, the J call TRBJ2-1; the D is unclear. This clonotype was obtained from a man aged 50 to 59 who had recovered from COVID-19. Material for sequencing was peripheral blood. The DNA of the CDR3 is TGTGCCAGCTCCCCCAACAATGAGCAGTTCTTC. Amino acid sequence: CASSPNNEQFF.